These 15 T cell receptor beta chains were sequenced from one sample in a study of memory CD4+ T cells and cytomegalovirus serostatus. Data came from immunoSEQ multiplex PCR; TCRdb stores just in-frame clones and leaves some out. The table has under 85,000 clones, roughly 78% seen once; the top ten hold 2% to 3%. The sort gate was single viable CD3+CD4+CD8-CD45RO+ cells for memory CD4+ T cells. Sequencing was performed on memory CD4+ T cells from blood. The receptors stem from an adult in good health and CMV-seropositive.

The CDR3 loop reads CASSLTGDTQYF. Written as DNA, the CDR3 is TGCGCCAGCAGCTTGACGGGAGATACGCAGTATTTT. The rearrangement joins TRBV5-1 to TRBJ2-3; D is unclear. CDR1 is SGHRS and CDR2 is YFSETQ in the germline V gene. This CDR3 contains 12 residues. The V and J ends lost 1 base and 5 bases respectively, with 5 bases between them.

The V call is TRBV18, the J call TRBJ2-5; D may be TRBD2 (5 bases). V was clipped by 0 bases and J by 4 bases, with 9 bases between them. Per the germline V gene, CDR1 is KGHSH and CDR2 is LQKENI. This CDR3 is built from 14 residues. CDR3 sequence reads: CASSPPEVIETQYF. CDR3 DNA: TGTGCCAGCTCACCACCGGAGGTAATAGAGACCCAGTACTTC. The variable domain in full, with the rest retrieved from reference TRBV18 and TRBJ2-5, is NAGVMQNPRHLVRRRGQEARLRCSPMKGHSHVYWYRQLPEEGLKFMVYLQKENIIDESGMPKERFSAEFPKEGPSILRIQQVVRGDSAAYFCASSPPEVIETQYFGPGTRLLVL.

The chain carries TRBV19 and TRBJ1-2; TRBD1 agrees at 12 bases. The CDR3 has 16 amino acids. The trim removed 6 bases at V and 3 bases at J, leaving 8 bases unmatched. Germline lookup yields CDR1 LNHDA and CDR2 SQIVND (reference sequence). Written as DNA, the CDR3 is TGTGCCAGTAGCCGCCGAGGGACAGGGGGCGACTATGGCTACACCTTC. Translating it yields CASSRRGTGGDYGYTF.

The chain carries TRBV10-1 and TRBJ2-7; TRBD2 matches at 7 bases. Germline V gives CDR1 WNHNN, CDR2 SYGVQD (reference sequence). CDR3 length equals 14 residues. V trimming: 7 bases; J trimming: 2 bases; junction bases outside the gene matches: 8. CDR3 in DNA: TGCGCCAGCATTTTTACGGGGGGTCCCTACGAGCAGTACTTC. It is translated as CASIFTGGPYEQYF.

The chain has TRBV9 and TRBJ1-1; no clear D. The CDR3 length is 14 residues. V gave up 0 bases and J gave up 5 bases, with 11 bases separating them. Germline CDR1 SGDLS, CDR2 YYNGEE. CDR3 nucleotide sequence: TGTGCCAGCAGCGTAGGGTCGGCAGCGACTGAAGCTTTCTTT. Amino acids: CASSVGSAATEAFF.

This clone has only a few counts. The chain has TRBV18 and TRBJ1-1; D unclear. V was clipped by 5 bases and J by 5 bases, with 12 bases between them. Germline lookup yields CDR1 KGHSH and CDR2 LQKENI. This CDR3 is 13 amino acids long. CDR3: CASSKNLRTEAFF. For the CDR3, the DNA is TGTGCCAGCTCAAAAAATCTTCGGACTGAAGCTTTCTTT.

A few counts support this clone. The rearrangement links TRBV6-6 to TRBJ1-1; D perhaps matches TRBD1 (5 bases). The V and J ends lost 0 bases and 10 bases respectively, with 15 bases between them. The CDR3 length is 14 residues. Germline CDR1 MNHNY, CDR2 SVGAGI (reference sequence). The CDR3 sequence is CASSYSTTAQGAFF. The CDR3 nucleotides are TGTGCCAGCAGTTACTCGACGACAGCCCAGGGAGCTTTCTTT.

The chain combines TRBV27 with TRBJ2-7; D may be TRBD1 (6 bases). The V gene lost 6 bases and the J gene lost 1 base, with 16 bases spanning the gap. Germline loops: CDR1 MNHEY, CDR2 SMNVEV (reference sequence). This CDR3 has 15 amino acids. CDR3 protein: CASRSSGTSSYEQYF. The CDR3 nucleotides read TGTGCCAGCAGATCCAGTGGGACATCGTCCTACGAGCAGTACTTC.

V usage is TRBV2 and J usage is TRBJ1-5; D unclear. This CDR3 has 13 amino acids. In germline, CDR1 is SNHLY, CDR2 FYNNEI. The V end lost 8 bases, the J end lost 3 bases, and 11 bases lay between the germline ends. CDR3 loop: CASCGRANQPQHF. CDR3 bases: TGTGCCAGCTGCGGCCGGGCCAATCAGCCCCAGCATTTT.

The chain joins TRBV30 to TRBJ2-5, with a possible D match to TRBD1 (5 bases). The V end lost 2 bases, the J end lost 4 bases, and 17 bases lay between the germline ends. Germline assignment: CDR1 GTSNPN and CDR2 SVGIG (reference sequence). This CDR3 spans 15 amino acids. CDR3 bases: TGTGCCTGGAGTCCACCGTGGCAGGGCGCAGAGACCCAGTACTTC. This encodes CAWSPPWQGAETQYF.

The chain combines TRBV5-6 with TRBJ2-7; 11 bases are shared with TRBD1. Per the germline V gene, CDR1 is SGHDT and CDR2 is YYEEEE. The V segment lost 4 bases and the J segment 3 bases; nucleotides outside the gene matches: 9. The CDR3 is made up of 16 amino acids. CDR3 region: CASSPLGQGAFYEQYV. CDR3 in DNA: TGTGCCAGCAGCCCACTCGGACAGGGGGCTTTCTACGAGCAGTACGTC.

The genes are TRBV5-1 and TRBJ1-1; D is undetermined. The CDR3 is made up of 14 amino acids. Trimming pared 0 bases from V and 1 base from J, leaving 7 bases between. CDR1 and CDR2 (germline): SGHRS, YFSETQ. CDR3 in amino acids: CASSLVGENTEAFF. The CDR3 bases are TGCGCCAGCAGCTTGGTTGGGGAGAACACTGAAGCTTTCTTT.

The J gene is TRBJ1-2, the V gene TRBV28, with TRBD1 matching over 10 bases. V was clipped by 6 bases and J by 6 bases; unmatched bases: 10. Germline loops: CDR1 MDHEN, CDR2 SYDVKM. The length of the CDR3 is 15 residues. CDR3 protein: CASSRDRGLRNGYTF. For the CDR3, the DNA is TGTGCCAGCAGCCGGGACAGGGGCCTCAGGAATGGCTACACCTTC.

This clone was recorded a few times. The chain employs TRBV2 and TRBJ2-1; a possible D gene is TRBD2 (5 bases). CDR3 size: 17 residues. CDR1 and CDR2 from the germline V gene are SNHLY and FYNNEI. Deletions cut 7 bases from V and 2 bases from J, with 21 bases between. The CDR3 DNA follows: TGTGCCAGCACCGGCCCCGTAAGCGGCCTAACCTACAATGAGCAGTTCTTC. Its translation: CASTGPVSGLTYNEQFF.

There are a few counts of this clone. V is TRBV11-2 and J is TRBJ1-1, with unresolved D. This CDR3 has 13 amino acids. From germline, CDR1 is SGHAT and CDR2 FQNNGV. V was shortened by 5 bases and J by 2 bases, with 9 bases between the two germline ends. The DNA for the CDR3 is TGTGCCAGCAGCGTTGTTAGCAACACTGAAGCTTTCTTT. It encodes CASSVVSNTEAFF.